The 27 T cell receptor beta chains below come from one sample, sequenced in a study of vaccination effects on CD4 cells after COVID-19. TCRdb's copy holds only in-frame clones and misses some; the assay was immunoSEQ multiplex PCR. The data contain tens of thousands of clones, roughly four fifths of them singletons. Pools of viral peptides were used by the ViraFEST assay to expand antigen-specific CD4+ T cells ahead of sequencing. Following culture for about ten days, CD4+ T cells were isolated. Each person got two doses of an mRNA SARS-CoV-2 vaccine, BNT162b2 or mRNA-1273. No cognate antigen is known for these TCRs. The sequencing here drew on CD4+ T cells from PBMCs cultured with HCoV-NL63 spike peptides, taken after COVID-19 vaccination. The receptor source for this set is a human donor who received a COVID-19 vaccine. Some clones in this sample may be carry-over from other donors' samples.

V is TRBV14 and J is TRBJ2-3; D gene ambiguous. Looked up from germline, CDR1 is SGHDN and CDR2 is FVKESK. V lost 3 bases to trimming and J lost 0 bases, with 10 bases between them. The CDR3 has 15 amino acids. Here the CDR3 DNA reads TGTGCCAGCAGCCACCAGCTACCAAGCACAGATACGCAGTATTTT. Amino acids: CASSHQLPSTDTQYF.

The chain has TRBV5-6 and TRBJ1-6, with 9 bases aligning to TRBD1. The V gene's germline CDR1 is SGHDT and CDR2 YYEEEE. The CDR3 loop spans 16 amino acids. With 2 bases clipped from V and 5 bases from J, the junction kept 5 bases outside the gene matches. CDR3 residues: CASSLTGGVHNSPLHF. In DNA form, the CDR3 reads TGTGCCAGCAGCTTAACAGGGGGCGTTCATAATTCACCCCTCCACTTT. Variable domain in full (rest from reference TRBV5-6 and TRBJ1-6): DAGVTQSPTHLIKTRGQQVTLRCSPKSGHDTVSWYQQALGQGPQFIFQYYEEEERQRGNFPDRFSGHQFPNYSSELNVNALLLGDSALYLCASSLTGGVHNSPLHFGNGTRLTVT.

This clone has a handful of counts. The chain combines TRBV7-9 with TRBJ2-5; possibly TRBD2 for D (6 bases). This CDR3 has 17 residues. CDR1 is SEHNR and CDR2 is FQNEAQ in the germline V gene (reference sequence). The V gene lost 5 bases and the J gene lost 1 base, with 20 bases spanning the gap. CDR3 residues: CASSPRGGRSLQETQYF. DNA for the CDR3: TGTGCCAGCAGCCCGAGGGGTGGGAGGAGCCTCCAAGAGACCCAGTACTTC.

This chain joins TRBV28 and TRBJ1-1; 11 nucleotides align to TRBD1. Germline-derived CDR1 and CDR2 are MDHEN and SYDVKM. This CDR3 contains 15 residues. Trimming cost V 2 bases and J 3 bases; bases outside gene matches: 2. CDR3 in amino acids: CASSLGDRGYTEAFF. CDR3 DNA sequence: TGTGCCAGCAGTTTAGGGGACAGGGGGTACACTGAAGCTTTCTTT.

This chain joins TRBV18 and TRBJ1-1, with 8 bases identical to TRBD1. The CDR3 runs to 14 residues. Germline CDR1 and CDR2: KGHSH and LQKENI. V lost 3 bases to trimming and J lost 5 bases; unmatched junction nucleotides: 5. CDR3 protein: CASSPTGASTEAFF. The CDR3 DNA reads as TGTGCCAGCTCACCGACAGGGGCATCAACTGAAGCTTTCTTT.

This clone was recorded only once. The chain carries TRBV25-1 and TRBJ2-3; the D gene is possibly TRBD2 (5 bases). Trimming shortened V by 0 bases and J by 6 bases, and 13 bases separated the two germline ends. The CDR3 sequence is 15 residues long. Germline V lookup: CDR1 MGHDK, CDR2 SYGVNS. The CDR3 DNA is TGTGCCAGCAGTGAATATGCCCAGGACTTGGATACGCAGTATTTT. It codes for CASSEYAQDLDTQYF.

V usage is TRBV5-6 and J usage is TRBJ2-5; a weak D match, TRBD2 (6 bases). Germline assignment: CDR1 SGHDT and CDR2 YYEEEE. Trimming cost V 3 bases and J 4 bases, with 13 bases left between them. The CDR3 totals 14 residues. The CDR3 DNA follows: TGTGCCAGCAGCTACGTCGGGACTCGAGAGACCCAGTACTTC. Translating gives CASSYVGTRETQYF.

This clone was observed a single time. The rearrangement joins TRBV7-8 to TRBJ2-3; 12 nucleotides line up with TRBD2. Trimming at V came to 6 bases and at J to 5 bases, leaving 12 bases not matched to a gene. The CDR3 loop spans 17 amino acids. Germline lookup yields CDR1 SGHVS and CDR2 FQNEAQ. As DNA, the CDR3 is TGTGCCAGCAGTCCTGATTTGACTAGCGGGGGTAAAGATACGCAGTATTTT. Residues: CASSPDLTSGGKDTQYF. Looking up the rest from reference TRBV7-8 and TRBJ2-3 gives the full variable domain: GAGVSQSPRYKVAKRGQDVALRCDPISGHVSLFWYQQALGQGPEFLTYFQNEAQLDKSGLPSDRFFAERPEGSVSTLKIQRTQQEDSAVYLCASSPDLTSGGKDTQYFGPGTRLTVL.

V is TRBV18 and J is TRBJ1-1; maybe TRBD1 (5 bases). The CDR3 has 14 residues. Germline CDR1 is KGHSH and CDR2 is LQKENI. V dropped 4 bases and J dropped 5 bases, with 14 bases sitting between them. The DNA of the CDR3 is TGTGCCAGCTCACGTCCGACGGGGGGGACTGAAGCTTTCTTT. Residues: CASSRPTGGTEAFF.

The rearrangement links TRBV25-1 to TRBJ2-1, with D possibly being TRBD1 (5 bases). CDR1 and CDR2 (germline): MGHDK, SYGVNS. V lost 3 bases to trimming and J lost 7 bases, with 7 bases between them. This CDR3 has 12 residues. The CDR3 is CASSDRVNEQFF. The CDR3 DNA sequence: TGTGCCAGCAGTGACAGGGTTAATGAGCAGTTCTTC.

This sequence joins TRBV29-1 and TRBJ2-5; unclear D gene. Per germline, CDR1 SQVTM and CDR2 ANQGSEA. The ends were cut back, 2 bases at V and 3 bases at J, with 10 bases in the middle. This CDR3 has 13 amino acids. The CDR3: CSVELTRKETQYF. The CDR3 DNA is TGCAGCGTTGAACTGACTCGGAAAGAGACCCAGTACTTC. Based on the CDR3 plus reference TRBV29-1 and TRBJ2-5, the full variable domain is SAVISQKPSRDICQRGTSLTIQCQVDSQVTMMFWYRQQPGQSLTLIATANQGSEATYESGFVIDKFPISRPNLTFSTLTVSNMSPEDSSIYLCSVELTRKETQYFGPGTRLLVL.

The chain carries TRBV9 and TRBJ2-5, with 7 bases identical to TRBD2. There are 14 residues in the CDR3. CDR1 and CDR2 from the germline V gene are SGDLS and YYNGEE. Trimming took 4 bases from V and 1 from J; bases not matched to a gene: 4. The CDR3 coding sequence is TGTGCCAGCAGCCCTAGGACTAGCCAAGAGACCCAGTACTTC. Protein: CASSPRTSQETQYF. Combining the CDR3 with reference TRBV9 and TRBJ2-5 gives the whole variable domain DSGVTQTPKHLITATGQRVTLRCSPRSGDLSVYWYQQSLDQGLQFLIQYYNGEERAKGNILERFSAQQFPDLHSELNLSSLELGDSALYFCASSPRTSQETQYFGPGTRLLVL.

The chain joins TRBV5-8 to TRBJ1-1; weak D call: TRBD1 (5 bases). The CDR3 totals 15 residues. The V gene lost 3 bases and the J gene lost 4 bases, with 16 bases spanning the gap. Germline V gives CDR1 SGHTS, CDR2 YDEGEE. The CDR3 region has the DNA TGTGCCAGCAGCTCCAGGGTGATTATAGCCACTGAAGCTTTCTTT. The encoded protein is CASSSRVIIATEAFF. Supplemented by reference TRBV5-8 and TRBJ1-1, the full variable domain reads EAGVTQSPTHLIKTRGQQATLRCSPISGHTSVYWYQQALGLGLQFLLWYDEGEERNRGNFPPRFSGRQFPNYSSELNVNALELEDSALYLCASSSRVIIATEAFFGQGTRLTVV.

The rearrangement uses TRBV6-5 and TRBJ2-5; 8 bases line up with TRBD2. J gave up 5 bases and V 2 bases, and 4 bases lay outside the gene matches. This CDR3 has 14 amino acids. In germline, CDR1 is MNHEY, CDR2 SVGAGI. Here the CDR3 DNA reads TGTGCCAGCAGTTACCGGCTAGCGGGTGAGACCCAGTACTTC. It specifies CASSYRLAGETQYF.

V gene TRBV7-6 combines with J gene TRBJ2-5; D is unresolved. Germline CDR1 SGHVS, CDR2 FNYEAQ. The V end was cut by 1 base, the J end by 0 bases, with 3 bases between. CDR3 size: 13 residues. CDR3 sequence: CASSLGHQETQYF. CDR3 bases: TGTGCCAGCAGCTTAGGGCACCAAGAGACCCAGTACTTC.

V gene TRBV19 combines with J gene TRBJ1-2; D is possibly TRBD1 (5 bases). The CDR3 has 16 residues. Germline V lookup: CDR1 LNHDA, CDR2 SQIVND (reference sequence). Trimming removed 4 bases from V and 7 bases from J, with 22 bases in between. This CDR3 is CASSNQASGGVGGYTF. The CDR3 coding sequence is TGTGCCAGTAGTAACCAAGCCTCGGGGGGAGTTGGTGGCTACACCTTC.

The chain uses TRBV19 and TRBJ2-2; D unresolved. The CDR3 runs 11 residues. Germline V gives CDR1 LNHDA, CDR2 SQIVND (reference sequence). V shed 6 bases and J shed 10 bases, with 9 bases lying between them. CDR3 protein: CASSTSQELFF. For the CDR3, the DNA is TGTGCCAGTAGCACGTCACAGGAGCTGTTTTTT.

The CDR3 bases are TGTGCCAGCAGCTTATCCGGCAGGGTTGTGAATCAGCCCCAGCATTTT. This sequence encodes CASSLSGRVVNQPQHF. The chain employs TRBV5-6 and TRBJ1-5; possibly TRBD1 for D (5 bases). Germline V gene sequence: CDR1 SGHDT, CDR2 YYEEEE. Trimming took 2 bases from V and 4 from J, leaving 16 bases between them. This CDR3 comprises 16 residues.

This rearrangement joins TRBV15 to TRBJ1-6, with 9 positions matching TRBD1. The CDR3 is 16 residues long. The trim removed 6 bases at V and 12 bases at J, leaving 15 bases unmatched. CDR1 is LNHNV and CDR2 is YYDKDF in the germline V gene (reference sequence). The CDR3 spells CATRDRSGTGWLPLHF. The DNA for the CDR3 is TGTGCCACCAGAGATCGATCCGGGACAGGGTGGTTACCCCTCCACTTT. Together with reference TRBV15 and TRBJ1-6, the CDR3 gives the full variable domain: DAMVIQNPRYQVTQFGKPVTLSCSQTLNHNVMYWYQQKSSQAPKLLFHYYDKDFNNEADTPDNFQSRRPNTSFCFLDIRSPGLGDTAMYLCATRDRSGTGWLPLHFGNGTRLTVT.

The rearrangement links TRBV30 to TRBJ1-1; a possible D gene is TRBD1 (6 bases). Between the trimmed V and J ends, which lost 4 bases and 4 bases, there was a span of 16 bases. Germline CDR1 and CDR2: GTSNPN and SVGIG (reference sequence). The CDR3 is 14 residues long. The CDR3 here is CAWTDEGVGTEAFF. CDR3 DNA: TGTGCCTGGACCGACGAGGGGGTAGGCACTGAAGCTTTCTTT.

This clone was seen a single time. This chain connects TRBV19 to TRBJ2-2; D remains unclear. The CDR3 runs 15 residues. V lost 1 base, J lost 6 bases, and 12 bases lay in between. Looked up from germline, CDR1 is LNHDA and CDR2 is SQIVND (reference sequence). The CDR3 is CASSIGTSKSGELFF. The CDR3 region has the DNA TGTGCCAGTAGTATAGGGACGAGTAAATCCGGGGAGCTGTTTTTT.

This clone has a single count. The genes are TRBV28 and TRBJ1-6; weak D call: TRBD1 (5 bases). Germline V gene sequence: CDR1 MDHEN, CDR2 SYDVKM. V was cut by 4 bases and J by 4 bases, with 11 bases left in between. The CDR3 extends over 15 amino acids. This CDR3 is CASSYPGLYNSPLHF. The CDR3 nucleotides are TGTGCCAGCAGTTACCCGGGGCTTTATAATTCACCCCTCCACTTT. Combining the CDR3 with reference TRBV28 and TRBJ1-6 gives the whole variable domain DVKVTQSSRYLVKRTGEKVFLECVQDMDHENMFWYRQDPGLGLRLIYFSYDVKMKEKGDIPEGYSVSREKKERFSLILESASTNQTSMYLCASSYPGLYNSPLHFGNGTRLTVT.

J is TRBJ2-2 and V is TRBV4-3; D not resolved. V dropped 0 bases and J dropped 1 base, with 9 bases sitting between them. Germline-derived CDR1 and CDR2 are LGHNA and YSLEER. The CDR3 is 16 residues long. The CDR3 sequence: CASSQDLYGNTGELFF. In nucleotides, the CDR3 is TGCGCCAGCAGCCAAGATCTTTACGGGAACACCGGGGAGCTGTTTTTT.

The chain couples TRBV27 to TRBJ2-3; possibly TRBD2 for D (5 bases). Trimming took off 2 bases at V and 3 bases at J, with 6 bases between the two ends. The CDR3 runs 13 residues. CDR1 is MNHEY, CDR2 SMNVEV, per germline (reference sequence). CDR3 bases: TGTGCCAGCAGTTTAACTAGAACAGATACGCAGTATTTT. It codes for CASSLTRTDTQYF.

This chain joins TRBV7-8 and TRBJ1-2, with 7 bases aligning to TRBD1. This CDR3 has 16 amino acids. J was trimmed by 2 bases and V by 4 bases; bases with no gene match: 10. Germline loops: CDR1 SGHVS, CDR2 FQNEAQ. DNA of the CDR3: TGTGCCAGCAGCTCGATTGTAGGGGGCTTAAACTATGGCTACACCTTC. The encoded protein is CASSSIVGGLNYGYTF.

J is TRBJ2-5 and V is TRBV12-3 or TRBV12-4; D is ambiguous. This CDR3 has 12 residues. The V and J ends lost 6 bases and 3 bases respectively, with 8 bases between them. The CDR3 DNA reads as TGTGCCAGCAGCCCGACTGAAGAGACCCAGTACTTC. This encodes CASSPTEETQYF.

The chain has TRBV19 and TRBJ1-2; 7 nucleotides match TRBD1. Unmatched junction bases numbered 11, after V lost 7 bases and J lost 6 bases. In germline, CDR1 is LNHDA, CDR2 SQIVND (reference sequence). The CDR3 runs 14 residues. The chain's CDR3 is CASTLYGTADGYTF. DNA for the CDR3: TGTGCCAGTACCCTTTACGGGACAGCGGATGGCTACACCTTC.